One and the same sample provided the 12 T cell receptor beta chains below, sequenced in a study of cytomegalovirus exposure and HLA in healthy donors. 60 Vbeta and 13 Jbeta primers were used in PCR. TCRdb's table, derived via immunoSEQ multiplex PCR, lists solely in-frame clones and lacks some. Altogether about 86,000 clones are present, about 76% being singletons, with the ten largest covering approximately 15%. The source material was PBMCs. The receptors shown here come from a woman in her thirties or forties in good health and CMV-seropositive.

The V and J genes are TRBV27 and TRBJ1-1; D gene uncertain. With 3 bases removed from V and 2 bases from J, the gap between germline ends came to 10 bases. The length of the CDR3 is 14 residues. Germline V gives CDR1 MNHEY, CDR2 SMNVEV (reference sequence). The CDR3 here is CASSLRLPNTEAFF. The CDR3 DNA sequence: TGTGCCAGCAGTTTGCGGCTACCAAACACTGAAGCTTTCTTT.

The CDR3 DNA is TGTGCCAGCAGATACAGCATCGATGGCTACACCTTC. This gives the protein CASRYSIDGYTF. V and J are TRBV6-5 and TRBJ1-2; D is uncertain. The germline CDR1 and CDR2 sequences are MNHEY and SVGAGI. The CDR3 covers 12 residues. With 6 bases removed from V and 6 bases from J, the gap between germline ends came to 11 bases.

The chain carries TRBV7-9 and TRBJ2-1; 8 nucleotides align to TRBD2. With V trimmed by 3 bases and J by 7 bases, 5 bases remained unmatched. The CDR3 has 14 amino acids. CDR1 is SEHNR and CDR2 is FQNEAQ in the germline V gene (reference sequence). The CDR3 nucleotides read TGTGCCAGCAGCTTCACCGGGAGGGGGAATGAGCAGTTCTTC. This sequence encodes CASSFTGRGNEQFF.

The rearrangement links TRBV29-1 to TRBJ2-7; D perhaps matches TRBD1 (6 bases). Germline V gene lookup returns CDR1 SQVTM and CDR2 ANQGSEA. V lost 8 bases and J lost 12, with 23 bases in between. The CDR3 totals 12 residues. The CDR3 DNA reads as TGCAGCATAAGGGGCCCGGACAGCGAATTGTACTTC. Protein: CSIRGPDSELYF.

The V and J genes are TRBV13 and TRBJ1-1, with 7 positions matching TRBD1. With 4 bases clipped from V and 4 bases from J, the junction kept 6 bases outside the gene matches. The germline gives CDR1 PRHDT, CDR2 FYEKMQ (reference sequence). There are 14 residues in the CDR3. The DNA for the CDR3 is TGTGCCAGCAGCTCAACCTCAGGGGGCACTGAAGCTTTCTTT. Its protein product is CASSSTSGGTEAFF.

CDR3 coding DNA: TGCAGCGTTGATAAGGGTCCCCGGGGACTAGCGGACGAGCAGTACTTC. The encoded protein is CSVDKGPRGLADEQYF. The rearrangement joins TRBV29-1 to TRBJ2-7; 11 positions agree with TRBD2. V was clipped by 3 bases and J by 5 bases; unmatched bases: 12. Per the germline V gene, CDR1 is SQVTM and CDR2 is ANQGSEA. CDR3 length equals 16 residues.

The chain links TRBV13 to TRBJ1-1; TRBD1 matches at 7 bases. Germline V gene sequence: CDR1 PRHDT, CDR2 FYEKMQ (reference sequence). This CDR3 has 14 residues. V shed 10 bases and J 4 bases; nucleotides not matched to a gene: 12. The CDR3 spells CATVVQGFSTEAFF. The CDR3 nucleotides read TGTGCCACCGTAGTACAGGGGTTTTCCACTGAAGCTTTCTTT.

The CDR3 sequence is CASLSPRDGGKAFF. The CDR3 DNA is TGTGCCAGCTTGAGCCCAAGGGACGGGGGGAAAGCTTTCTTT. V is TRBV6-5 and J is TRBJ1-1, with D possibly matching TRBD1 (5 bases). Deletions cut 8 bases from V and 9 bases from J, with 22 bases between. Germline-derived CDR1 and CDR2 are MNHEY and SVGAGI. This CDR3 comprises 14 residues.

CDR3 in amino acids: CASSSRQGGTYEQYF. The CDR3 nucleotides are TGTGCCAGCAGCAGTAGACAGGGTGGGACCTACGAGCAGTACTTC. The chain carries TRBV6-5 and TRBJ2-7, with TRBD1 identical over 7 bases. CDR1 and CDR2 from the germline V gene are MNHEY and SVGAGI. Trimming took 6 bases from V and 2 from J; bases not matched to a gene: 10. The CDR3 totals 15 residues.

The CDR3 DNA reads as TGTGCCAGCAGCCCACCCCTGGTAGCGGGAGTTAAGGAGGGTACGCAGTATTTT. The encoded protein is CASSPPLVAGVKEGTQYF. The chain couples TRBV25-1 to TRBJ2-3; 9 bases fit TRBD2. Per the germline V gene, CDR1 is MGHDK and CDR2 is SYGVNS. The CDR3 runs to 18 residues. V lost 6 bases to trimming and J lost 8 bases; unmatched junction nucleotides: 21. The whole variable domain, remainder taken from reference TRBV25-1 and TRBJ2-3, is EADIYQTPRYLVIGTGKKITLECSQTMGHDKMYWYQQDPGMELHLIHYSYGVNSTEKGDLSSESTVSRIRTEHFPLTLESARPSHTSQYLCASSPPLVAGVKEGTQYFGPGTRLTVL.

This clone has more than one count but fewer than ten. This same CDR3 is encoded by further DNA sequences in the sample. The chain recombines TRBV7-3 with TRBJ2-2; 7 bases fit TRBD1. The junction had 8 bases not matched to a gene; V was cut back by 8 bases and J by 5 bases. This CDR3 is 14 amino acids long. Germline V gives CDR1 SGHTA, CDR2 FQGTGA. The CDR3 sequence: CASSRDSKTGELFF. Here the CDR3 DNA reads TGTGCCAGCTCCCGGGACAGCAAAACCGGGGAGCTGTTTTTT.

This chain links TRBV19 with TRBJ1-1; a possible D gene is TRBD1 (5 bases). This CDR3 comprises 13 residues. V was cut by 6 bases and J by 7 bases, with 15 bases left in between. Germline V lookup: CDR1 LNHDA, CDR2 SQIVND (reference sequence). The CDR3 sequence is CASSRGTALEAFF. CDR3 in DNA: TGTGCCAGTAGCCGCGGGACGGCCCTTGAAGCTTTCTTT.